Detailed here is one TCR beta chain. The CDR3 is 14 residues long. Trimming took off 7 bases at V and 0 bases at J, with 10 bases between the two ends. Germline CDR1 is SGDLS and CDR2 is YYNGEE. This entry belongs to a study of shared clonotypes between healthy human individuals. For the study at large: Each donor's CD4 naive and CD4 memory cells filled three plates apiece, CD8 naive two, and CD8 memory one.

Profiling relied on immunoSEQ multiplex PCR, and the TCRdb table lists in-frame clones only, not all of them. The sample lists about 1 million clones, roughly 74% occurring once. The specimen sequenced was memory CD4+ T cells from PBMCs. Regarding subset: CD45RA-negative fraction. The genes are TRBV9 and TRBJ2-2, with D possibly matching TRBD1 (5 bases). The sequence derives from a man younger than 35 in good health. Some clones in this sample may be carry-over from other donors' samples. The CDR3 protein is CASRTPPNTGELFF. DNA for the CDR3: TGTGCCAGCCGGACACCTCCGAACACCGGGGAGCTGTTTTTT.